Each of the 27 T cell receptor beta chains below was sequenced from the same sample in a study of neoadjuvant anti-PD-1 for oral cavity cancer. Sequencing was performed with immunoSEQ multiplex PCR; in TCRdb, only in-frame clones are kept and a portion is missing. The data hold about 12,000 clones, with roughly 70% observed a single time. Sequenced here: tumor tissue, sampled before nivolumab (anti-PD-1) treatment. All receptors come from a person between 40 and 85 years old with oral cavity squamous cell carcinoma. The donor label of this sample is uncertain.

The chain carries TRBV14 and TRBJ2-7; 13 positions agree with TRBD2. CDR3 length: 16 residues. The V and J ends lost 4 bases and 6 bases, in that order; junction bases with no gene match: 9. The germline CDR1 and CDR2 sequences are SGHDN and FVKESK. The CDR3 protein is CASSPLTLAGGLEQYF. The CDR3 coding sequence is TGTGCCAGCAGCCCCCTGACACTAGCGGGAGGGCTCGAGCAGTACTTC. Drawing the rest from reference TRBV14 and TRBJ2-7, the complete variable domain is EAGVTQFPSHSVIEKGQTVTLRCDPISGHDNLYWYRRVMGKEIKFLLHFVKESKQDESGMPNNRFLAERTGGTYSTLKVQPAELEDSGVYFCASSPLTLAGGLEQYFGPGTRLTVT.

The CDR3, as DNA: TGTGCCAGCAGTTTTCAGGAGAACTATGGCTACACCTTC. It codes for CASSFQENYGYTF. The V call is TRBV6-1, the J call TRBJ1-2; D not certain. The CDR3 extends over 13 amino acids. Germline V lookup: CDR1 MNHNS, CDR2 SASEGT. The germline V and J ends were trimmed by 5 bases and 2 bases, with 9 bases remaining between them.

This clone was seen only a few times. The chain links TRBV5-1 to TRBJ1-3, with a weak D call TRBD1 (5 bases). Trimming shortened V by 0 bases and J by 5 bases, and 12 bases separated the two germline ends. The CDR3 covers 15 residues. Per germline, CDR1 SGHRS and CDR2 YFSETQ. The CDR3 sequence is CASSLEPGPRNTIYF. DNA of the CDR3: TGCGCCAGCAGCTTGGAGCCAGGGCCCAGAAACACCATATATTTT.

The chain couples TRBV18 to TRBJ2-1; TRBD2 matches 11 bases. Germline V gene data show CDR1 as KGHSH and CDR2 as LQKENI. The CDR3 is 17 residues long. V shed 6 bases, J shed 0 bases, and the junction held 7 bases outside the gene matches. The CDR3 spells CASSGTSGISSYNEQFF. The CDR3, as DNA: TGTGCCAGCTCCGGGACTAGCGGTATTAGCTCCTACAATGAGCAGTTCTTC.

The rearrangement uses TRBV5-1 and TRBJ2-1; D ambiguous. V was pared by 1 base and J by 0 bases, with 17 bases between. CDR1 is SGHRS and CDR2 is YFSETQ in the germline V gene. This CDR3 contains 18 residues. The CDR3 region is CASSLRGGLMSSYNEQFF. CDR3 nucleotide sequence: TGCGCCAGCAGCTTGAGAGGCGGCCTTATGAGCTCCTACAATGAGCAGTTCTTC.

This clone was counted between two and nine times. This chain links TRBV6-5 with TRBJ2-1; no firm D call. Deletions cut 5 bases from V and 2 bases from J, with 10 bases between. CDR1 is MNHEY, CDR2 SVGAGI, per germline. The CDR3 covers 14 residues. The CDR3 loop reads CASSPRFAYNEQFF. The DNA for the CDR3 is TGTGCCAGCAGTCCCAGGTTTGCCTACAATGAGCAGTTCTTC.

A few counts support this clone. The chain uses TRBV12-5 and TRBJ1-5; TRBD1 is a possible D gene (6 bases). V gave up 6 bases and J gave up 2 bases, with 20 bases separating them. The CDR3 spans 17 residues. The germline V gene encodes CDR1 LGHNT and CDR2 FRNRAP. Here the CDR3 DNA reads TGTGCTAGTGGAACCTCATCACAGGGCGGAGGCAATCAGCCCCAGCATTTT. As protein: CASGTSSQGGGNQPQHF.

CDR3 region: CASSLAGRGQETQYF. In nucleotides, the CDR3 is TGTGCCAGCAGCTTGGCCGGGCGGGGGCAAGAGACCCAGTACTTC. J is TRBJ2-5 and V is TRBV5-4; 7 bases match TRBD2. The CDR3 runs to 15 residues. Trimming took 0 bases from V and 2 from J; bases not matched to a gene: 4. Germline loops: CDR1 SGHNT, CDR2 YYREEE (reference sequence).

In the case of this clone: A read error may be the cause here, since a much bigger clone is one base away. The chain is built from TRBV7-8 and TRBJ2-1, with TRBD2 matching 7 bases. Germline lookup yields CDR1 SGHVS and CDR2 FQNEAQ. This CDR3 has 15 residues. Unmatched junction bases numbered 5, after V lost 6 bases and J lost 0 bases. In DNA form, the CDR3 reads TGTGCCAGCAGGGTGGGCGGGAGCTCCTACAATGAGCAGTTCTTC. The encoded protein is CASRVGGSSYNEQFF.

The rearrangement links TRBV5-5 to TRBJ1-1, with D unclear. CDR3 length: 14 residues. V was clipped by 3 bases and J by 0 bases, with 9 bases between them. Germline CDR1 reads SGHKS; CDR2 reads YYEKEE (reference sequence). CDR3 region: CASSSQVMNTEAFF. CDR3 in DNA: TGTGCCAGCAGCTCCCAGGTTATGAACACTGAAGCTTTCTTT.

This clone was observed a handful of times. The chain carries TRBV27 and TRBJ1-5, with 7 bases identical to TRBD1. Germline CDR1 reads MNHEY; CDR2 reads SMNVEV (reference sequence). V shed 2 bases and J 1 base; nucleotides not matched to a gene: 2. This CDR3 comprises 15 residues. In DNA form, the CDR3 reads TGTGCCAGCAGTTTAAGACAGGGAAGCAATCAGCCCCAGCATTTT. The encoded protein is CASSLRQGSNQPQHF.

The chain couples TRBV7-9 to TRBJ1-4; a possible D gene is TRBD1 (5 bases). CDR3 length: 15 amino acids. Between the trimmed V and J ends, which lost 5 bases and 2 bases, there was a span of 12 bases. Germline V lookup: CDR1 SEHNR, CDR2 FQNEAQ (reference sequence). CDR3 DNA sequence: TGTGCCAGCAGCCCACAGGTCCCGACTAATGAAAAACTGTTTTTT. Amino acid sequence: CASSPQVPTNEKLFF. Filled out from reference TRBV7-9 and TRBJ1-4, the complete variable domain reads DTGVSQNPRHKITKRGQNVTFRCDPISEHNRLYWYRQTLGQGPEFLTYFQNEAQLEKSRLLSDRFSAERPKGSFSTLEIQRTEQGDSAMYLCASSPQVPTNEKLFFGSGTQLSVL.

CDR3 sequence (DNA): TGTGCCAGCAGTTTAGCCTCCGGGGAGCTGTTTTTT. The encoded protein is CASSLASGELFF. The chain uses TRBV27 and TRBJ2-2; D remains unclear. CDR1 is MNHEY and CDR2 is SMNVEV in the germline V gene (reference sequence). The CDR3 sequence is 12 residues long. V was cut by 2 bases and J by 6 bases, with 4 bases left in between.

This chain joins TRBV6-6 and TRBJ2-3; D is possibly TRBD1 or TRBD2 (6 bases each). This CDR3 comprises 14 residues. V was clipped by 10 bases and J by 0 bases, with 14 bases between them. Germline lookup yields CDR1 MNHNY and CDR2 SVGAGI (reference sequence). The CDR3 nucleotides are TGTGCCACCCGATCGGGGGCTAGCACAGATACGCAGTATTTT. Amino acids: CATRSGASTDTQYF.

This clone turned up a few times. The chain is built from TRBV27 and TRBJ1-2, with a possible D match to TRBD1 (5 bases). This CDR3 has 13 residues. Germline loops: CDR1 MNHEY, CDR2 SMNVEV (reference sequence). V lost 2 bases and J 2 bases, leaving 6 bases between the germline ends. The CDR3 is CASSLRQNYGYTF. The CDR3 nucleotides read TGTGCCAGCAGTTTACGACAGAACTATGGCTACACCTTC.

This chain connects TRBV6-6 to TRBJ1-2; unclear D gene. The CDR3 is made up of 15 amino acids. Trimming removed 5 bases from V and 4 bases from J, with 17 bases in between. Germline CDR1 MNHNY, CDR2 SVGAGI (reference sequence). CDR3: CASSEARVASYGYTF. The CDR3 nucleotides read TGTGCCAGCAGTGAGGCAAGGGTAGCTAGCTATGGCTACACCTTC.

This clone occurred a few times. V gene TRBV27 combines with J gene TRBJ2-4; 7 bases are a match to TRBD1. Germline V gene lookup returns CDR1 MNHEY and CDR2 SMNVEV (reference sequence). V was pared by 0 bases and J by 1 base, with 6 bases of the junction left unmatched. The CDR3 is 17 amino acids. The chain's CDR3 is CASSLSRRQGAKNIQYF. CDR3 in DNA: TGTGCCAGCAGTTTATCCCGGCGACAGGGCGCCAAAAACATTCAGTACTTC.

The chain uses TRBV10-3 and TRBJ1-2, with 8 bases fitting TRBD1. This CDR3 region has 14 residues. CDR1 is ENHRY and CDR2 is SYGVKD in the germline V gene. V lost 2 bases to trimming and J lost 4 bases; unmatched junction nucleotides: 3. The CDR3 sequence: CAISEQGAGYGYTF. DNA for the CDR3: TGTGCCATCAGTGAGCAGGGGGCAGGCTATGGCTACACCTTC.

By sample share, this clone is large (0.1 to 1%). One junction end does not reproduce the germline sequence, and a read error may be involved. This rearrangement joins TRBV18 to TRBJ2-7; D perhaps matches TRBD2 (6 bases). This CDR3 spans 15 amino acids. CDR1 KGHSH and CDR2 LQKENI come from the germline V gene. The CDR3 loop reads CASSPPAGRKHEQYF. Here the CDR3 DNA reads TGTGCCAGCTCCCCACCCGCGGGACGGAAGCACGAGCAGTACTTC. Variable domain in full (rest from reference TRBV18 and TRBJ2-7): NAGVMQNPRHLVRRRGQEARLRCSPMKGHSHVYWYRQLPEEGLKFMVYLQKENIIDESGMPKERFSAEFPKEGPSILRIQQVVRGDSAAYFCASSPPAGRKHEQYFGPGTRLTVT.

This clone was counted only a few times. This chain uses TRBV2 with TRBJ2-3; D uncertain. This CDR3 comprises 13 residues. Trimming removed 3 bases from V and 6 bases from J, with 10 bases in between. The germline gives CDR1 SNHLY, CDR2 FYNNEI. The chain's CDR3 is CASSDPGSDTQYF. The CDR3 bases are TGTGCCAGCAGTGACCCCGGGTCCGATACGCAGTATTTT.

This clone occurred a few times. The J gene is TRBJ2-5, the V gene TRBV4-1; TRBD2 matches 8 bases. V shed 6 bases and J 5 bases; nucleotides not matched to a gene: 8. Germline CDR1 is MGHRA and CDR2 is YSYEKL. This CDR3 spans 14 amino acids. Here the CDR3 DNA reads TGCGCCAGCAGGGCCCGGGGGGGCCAGGAGACCCAGTACTTC. It yields the protein CASRARGGQETQYF.

This chain joins TRBV7-2 and TRBJ1-4; tentatively, D is TRBD1 (5 bases). CDR3 length: 14 amino acids. With 10 bases removed from V and 0 bases from J, the gap between germline ends came to 12 bases. CDR1 is SGHTA and CDR2 is FQGNSA in the germline V gene. CDR3: CATGRGATNEKLFF. DNA for the CDR3: TGTGCCACAGGGCGGGGGGCAACTAATGAAAAACTGTTTTTT.

The J gene is TRBJ1-1, the V gene TRBV18, with D possibly TRBD1 on 6 matching bases. Trimming cost V 5 bases and J 1 base, with 8 bases left between them. There are 13 residues in the CDR3. In germline, CDR1 is KGHSH, CDR2 LQKENI. The CDR3 DNA sequence: TGTGCCAGCTCAAAGACAGGGAACACTGAAGCTTTCTTT. Translated, it gives CASSKTGNTEAFF.

This chain joins TRBV6-5 and TRBJ1-2, with D maybe TRBD1 (5 bases). V was clipped by 2 bases and J by 3 bases, with 13 bases between them. The CDR3 totals 15 residues. Germline V gene lookup returns CDR1 MNHEY and CDR2 SVGAGI. The CDR3 sequence is CASSYAGRADYGYTF. CDR3 DNA: TGTGCCAGCAGTTACGCGGGACGCGCGGACTATGGCTACACCTTC.

This rearrangement joins TRBV7-9 to TRBJ2-7, with D possibly matching TRBD1 (7 bases). CDR1 SEHNR and CDR2 FQNEAQ come from the germline V gene (reference sequence). V lost 0 bases to trimming and J lost 4 bases, with 16 bases between them. This CDR3 has 16 amino acids. CDR3 residues: CASSLAASGGRYEQYF. CDR3 nucleotides: TGTGCCAGCAGCTTAGCCGCGTCAGGGGGGCGTTACGAGCAGTACTTC.

The chain recombines TRBV4-2 with TRBJ2-7; 14 bases map to TRBD2. The CDR3 has 16 residues. The germline V gene has CDR1 LGHNA and CDR2 YNFKEQ. V gave up 2 bases and J gave up 2 bases; unmatched junction bases: 2. The CDR3 DNA reads as TGTGCCAGCAGCCAAAAGACTAGCGGGGGGGCCTACGAGCAGTACTTC. Translation: CASSQKTSGGAYEQYF.

V is TRBV18 and J is TRBJ1-6; 7 positions agree with TRBD1. The CDR3 loop spans 16 amino acids. CDR1 is KGHSH, CDR2 LQKENI, per germline. Germline trimming cut 2 bases from V and 7 bases from J; bases unmatched to any gene: 8. CDR3 protein: CASSPNRGLENSPLHF. The DNA for the CDR3 is TGTGCCAGCTCACCAAACAGGGGATTAGAGAATTCACCCCTCCACTTT.